A selection of T cell receptor beta chains follows, all from one sample in a study of blood T cell repertoires in COVID-19. Assay: immunoSEQ multiplex PCR; the TCRdb copy retains only in-frame clones and omits some. The profile shows some 210,000 clones, around 80% of them singletons. The sequenced sample was peripheral blood. The receptors were gathered from a man aged 50-60 years with active or convalescent COVID-19. The CDR3 runs from the conserved cysteine through the conserved F or W.

j_call: TRBJ2-5
v_call: TRBV5-4
cdr3_length: 15
cdr3_aa: CASSLPGSPTETQYF

j_call: TRBJ2-1
v_call: TRBV29-1
cdr3_length: 17
cdr3_aa: CSVVPGYGGASYNEQFF

j_call: TRBJ1-2
v_call: TRBV20-1
cdr3_length: 11
cdr3_aa: CSARARHGYTF

j_call: TRBJ2-4
v_call: TRBV7-3
cdr3_length: 18
cdr3_aa: CASSLITSGSGAKNIQYF

j_call: TRBJ1-3
v_call: TRBV5-1
cdr3_length: 15
cdr3_aa: CASSLQGLPGNTIYF

j_call: TRBJ1-6
v_call: TRBV2
cdr3_length: 15
cdr3_aa: CASSEGRGKRSPLHF

j_call: TRBJ1-2
v_call: TRBV5-3
cdr3_length: 15
cdr3_aa: CARILSGGTVYGYTF

j_call: TRBJ1-1
v_call: TRBV2
cdr3_length: 16
cdr3_aa: CASSNGGIRGKTEAFF

j_call: TRBJ2-2
v_call: TRBV9
cdr3_length: 12
cdr3_aa: CASSQSTGELFF

j_call: TRBJ1-2
v_call: TRBV6-2/TRBV6-3
cdr3_length: 15
cdr3_aa: CASSYPDRGSYGYTF

j_call: TRBJ2-7
v_call: TRBV29-1
cdr3_length: 16
cdr3_aa: CSVEDTTGTGYYEQYF

j_call: TRBJ1-3
v_call: TRBV19
cdr3_length: 16
cdr3_aa: CASSPTATRAGNTIYF

j_call: TRBJ2-3
v_call: TRBV30
cdr3_length: 15
cdr3_aa: CAWKLGGGGTDTQYF

j_call: TRBJ2-2
v_call: TRBV6-5
cdr3_length: 14
cdr3_aa: CASSTTGDGGELFF

j_call: TRBJ2-3
v_call: TRBV15
cdr3_length: 12
cdr3_aa: CATSSHTDTQYF

j_call: TRBJ1-2
v_call: TRBV5-1
cdr3_length: 15
cdr3_aa: CASSPGDRGNYGYTF